This entry lists 10 T cell receptor beta chains sequenced from one sample in a study of T cells after yellow fever vaccination. A single record per CDR3 protein comes from TCRdb applying MiXCR to the 5' RACE reads. Among under 400,000 distinct CDR3 sequences, around 12% were seen once, and the ten largest hold around 3%. The sequenced sample was CD4+ T cells sorted from PBMCs, obtained 15 days after the yellow fever booster vaccination. These receptors were obtained from a man between 18 and 35 years old who received the YFV17D yellow fever vaccine.

This chain links TRBV7-2 with TRBJ2-5; D is perhaps TRBD2 (5 bases). Germline CDR1 reads SGHTA; CDR2 reads FQGNSA. The CDR3 covers 16 residues. Trimming took off 5 bases at V and 1 base at J, with 17 bases between the two ends. The CDR3 region has the DNA TGTGCCAGCAGCGGGCGACATACGGGGTCCCAAGAGACCCAGTACTTC. It yields the protein CASSGRHTGSQETQYF.

The gene calls are TRBV7-9 and TRBJ1-1; 7 bases fit TRBD1. Unmatched junction bases numbered 10, after V lost 6 bases and J lost 3 bases. CDR1 is SEHNR, CDR2 FQNEAQ, per germline (reference sequence). CDR3 length equals 15 residues. The CDR3: CASRPTGWKDTEAFF. The CDR3 nucleotides read TGTGCCAGCAGGCCGACAGGGTGGAAGGACACTGAAGCTTTCTTT.

This rearrangement joins TRBV2 to TRBJ1-5; the D is unclear. There are 13 residues in the CDR3. Germline CDR1 and CDR2: SNHLY and FYNNEI. Between the trimmed V and J ends, which lost 6 bases and 0 bases, there was a span of 6 bases. Written as DNA, the CDR3 is TGTGCCAGCAGGTCGGATAGCAATCAGCCCCAGCATTTT. Translating it yields CASRSDSNQPQHF.

This chain connects TRBV5-1 to TRBJ1-1; D might be TRBD1 (5 bases). The CDR3 runs 15 residues. Germline lookup yields CDR1 SGHRS and CDR2 YFSETQ. Between the trimmed V and J ends, which lost 4 bases and 1 base, there was a span of 14 bases. CDR3 region: CASSNAPGGNTEAFF. DNA of the CDR3: TGCGCCAGCAGCAATGCGCCTGGGGGGAACACTGAAGCTTTCTTT.

In its sample, this clonotype was seen a few times. This sequence joins TRBV4-2 and TRBJ1-1; TRBD1 matches at 7 bases. The germline V gene encodes CDR1 LGHNA and CDR2 YNFKEQ. This CDR3 has 15 residues. The V gene end was trimmed by 4 bases and the J gene end by 4 bases; junction bases not matched to a gene: 9. CDR3 nucleotide sequence: TGTGCCAGCAGCCTGGGAGGGGGCTCGGGCACTGAAGCTTTCTTT. Translation gives CASSLGGGSGTEAFF.

This sequence joins TRBV12-3 or TRBV12-4 and TRBJ1-2; perhaps TRBD1 as D (6 bases). V dropped 7 bases and J dropped 8 bases, with 20 bases sitting between them. The CDR3 runs to 14 residues. This CDR3 reads CASIQGRGAPGYTF. As DNA, the CDR3 is TGTGCCAGCATCCAAGGTCGGGGGGCGCCGGGCTACACCTTC.

This clonotype has at least ten counts. The rearrangement uses TRBV6-2 or TRBV6-3 and TRBJ2-2; D possibly corresponds to TRBD2 (5 bases). V lost 6 bases and J lost 6, with 14 bases in between. The germline V gene has CDR1 MNHEY and CDR2 SVGEGT. The CDR3 runs to 14 residues. The CDR3 DNA reads TGTGCCAGCAGAACTAGAGGCCCCTCCGGGGAGCTGTTTTTT. It translates to CASRTRGPSGELFF.

This clonotype was picked up many times. The chain uses TRBV3-1 and TRBJ2-5, with unresolved D. The V gene lost 1 base and the J gene lost 5 bases, with 2 bases spanning the gap. Germline V gives CDR1 LGHDT, CDR2 YNNKEL (reference sequence). The CDR3 is 11 residues long. DNA of the CDR3: TGTGCCAGCAGCCAAGTCGAGACCCAGTACTTC. It encodes CASSQVETQYF.

This chain joins TRBV6-2 or TRBV6-3 and TRBJ2-6; maybe TRBD2 (5 bases). Germline V gene data show CDR1 as MNHEY and CDR2 as SVGEGT. Between the trimmed V and J ends, which lost 8 bases and 4 bases, there was a span of 12 bases. CDR3 length equals 14 residues. The CDR3 nucleotides are TGTGCCAGCCTCCCGAGGGTCGGGGCCAACGTCCTGACTTTC. It codes for CASLPRVGANVLTF.

The CDR3 DNA is TGTGCCAGCAGCTTCGACGTGAACACTGAAGCTTTCTTT. This translates into CASSFDVNTEAFF. V is TRBV7-2 and J is TRBJ1-1; D unresolved. In germline, CDR1 is SGHTA, CDR2 FQGNSA. The CDR3 loop spans 13 amino acids. V lost 3 bases and J lost 0, with 5 bases in between.